The 24 T cell receptor beta chains below come from one sample, sequenced in a study of T cells in Graves' hyperthyroidism and ophthalmopathy. TCR beta CDR3 regions were amplified from RNA. When the TCR CDR3 underwent first-round RT-PCR, the HTBI primer set was used. TCRdb passed the multiplex PCR reads through MiXCR, listing each CDR3 protein once. The table shows approximately 740,000 distinct CDR3 sequences, with 11% to 15% occurring only once. Sequencing was carried out using blood. The source of these receptors is a woman aged 18-29 years with Graves' hyperthyroidism.

This clonotype was observed many times. The chain is built from TRBV18 and TRBJ1-5; TRBD1 might be the D (5 bases). Between the trimmed V and J ends, which lost 4 bases and 5 bases, there was a span of 12 bases. The length of the CDR3 is 14 residues. Germline CDR1 and CDR2: KGHSH and LQKENI. The CDR3 DNA reads as TGTGCCAGCTCACTCGGGACGGGAGATCAGCCCCAGCATTTT. It yields the protein CASSLGTGDQPQHF.

In its sample, this clonotype was seen a few times. The chain has TRBV12-3 or TRBV12-4 and TRBJ1-3; possible D gene TRBD1, 5 bases. There are 15 residues in the CDR3. V lost 3 bases and J lost 0, with 9 bases in between. The CDR3: CASSFRDGSGNTIYF. CDR3 DNA sequence: TGTGCCAGCAGTTTCCGGGACGGCTCTGGAAACACCATATATTTT.

This clonotype has ten or more counts. The rearrangement uses TRBV7-9 and TRBJ1-1; 9 nucleotides match TRBD1. J gave up 6 bases and V 5 bases, and 10 bases lay outside the gene matches. The CDR3 loop spans 15 amino acids. Germline CDR1 SEHNR, CDR2 FQNEAQ (reference sequence). The CDR3 nucleotides read TGTGCCAGCAGCCAGCGGAGGACAGGGGCGGCTGAAGCTTTCTTT. Protein: CASSQRRTGAAEAFF.

Written as DNA, the CDR3 is TGCAGCGTTGAGATCGGAGTCACCGGGGAGCTGTTTTTT. Protein sequence: CSVEIGVTGELFF. V and J are TRBV29-1 and TRBJ2-2; D is undetermined. The CDR3 has 13 residues. Trimming left V 3 bases short and J 4 bases short, with 9 bases between. Looked up from germline, CDR1 is SQVTM and CDR2 is ANQGSEA.

This chain uses TRBV7-2 with TRBJ1-5, with D uncertain. Looked up from germline, CDR1 is SGHTA and CDR2 is FQGNSA. The CDR3 is made up of 15 amino acids. V lost 2 bases and J 2 bases, leaving 10 bases between the germline ends. CDR3 loop: CASSLPGSGNQPQHF. The CDR3 nucleotides read TGTGCCAGCAGCTTACCGGGGTCAGGCAATCAGCCCCAGCATTTT.

V and J are TRBV2 and TRBJ2-7, with TRBD2 identical over 10 bases. From germline, CDR1 is SNHLY and CDR2 FYNNEI. V lost 3 bases and J lost 6; bases outside the gene matches: 2. The CDR3 is 13 residues long. CDR3 residues: CASSEVAGGEQYF. The CDR3 DNA follows: TGTGCCAGCAGTGAGGTAGCGGGAGGCGAGCAGTACTTC.

This clonotype was counted many times. The chain joins TRBV30 to TRBJ2-7, with D hard to call. V lost 4 bases to trimming and J lost 9 bases, with 19 bases between them. CDR3 length equals 13 residues. Germline V gives CDR1 GTSNPN, CDR2 SVGIG (reference sequence). The CDR3 spells CAWTQNRALGQYF. DNA for the CDR3: TGTGCCTGGACCCAAAACCGGGCCCTAGGGCAGTACTTC.

CDR3 sequence (DNA): TGCAGCGTTGAAGGGGACAGGGGCCCCTACGAGCAGTACTTC. This encodes CSVEGDRGPYEQYF. This chain joins TRBV29-1 and TRBJ2-7; 10 bases align to TRBD1. J lost 2 bases, V lost 1 base, and 2 bases had no gene match. This CDR3 region has 14 residues. The germline CDR1 and CDR2 sequences are SQVTM and ANQGSEA.

This clonotype showed up many times. The chain employs TRBV6-2 or TRBV6-3 and TRBJ2-7; tentatively, D is TRBD1 or TRBD2 (6 bases each). Germline-derived CDR1 and CDR2 are MNHEY and SVGEGT. CDR3 length equals 13 residues. Trimming removed 5 bases at V and 4 bases at J, with 12 bases between. The CDR3 coding sequence is TGTGCCAGCAGTAGGGGGAGGACGTACGAGCAGTACTTC. It is translated as CASSRGRTYEQYF.

The chain has TRBV28 and TRBJ1-5; 8 positions match TRBD1. This CDR3 contains 14 residues. The germline gives CDR1 MDHEN, CDR2 SYDVKM. The J segment lost 7 bases and the V segment lost 1 base, leaving 3 bases of the junction unmatched. CDR3 protein: CASSLFRDRQPQHF. CDR3 sequence (DNA): TGTGCCAGCAGTTTATTTCGGGACAGGCAGCCCCAGCATTTT. Looking up the rest from reference TRBV28 and TRBJ1-5 gives the full variable domain: DVKVTQSSRYLVKRTGEKVFLECVQDMDHENMFWYRQDPGLGLRLIYFSYDVKMKEKGDIPEGYSVSREKKERFSLILESASTNQTSMYLCASSLFRDRQPQHFGDGTRLSIL.

This clonotype was picked up many times. The rearrangement links TRBV28 to TRBJ1-1; D might be TRBD1 (5 bases). V gave up 5 bases and J gave up 4 bases, with 14 bases separating them. Germline V lookup: CDR1 MDHEN, CDR2 SYDVKM. This CDR3 region has 14 residues. CDR3: CASSRGPGGTEAFF. The CDR3 coding sequence is TGTGCCAGCAGTCGGGGCCCCGGGGGCACTGAAGCTTTCTTT.

This clonotype appeared a few times. The V call is TRBV30, the J call TRBJ2-7; D gene unclear. The CDR3 loop spans 14 amino acids. Germline CDR1 and CDR2: GTSNPN and SVGIG (reference sequence). V was clipped by 2 bases and J by 0 bases, with 11 bases between them. The CDR3 sequence is CAWSPSASSYEQYF. For the CDR3, the DNA is TGTGCCTGGAGTCCGTCCGCGAGCTCCTACGAGCAGTACTTC.

V gene TRBV4-2 combines with J gene TRBJ2-3; D gene ambiguous. The CDR3 contains 15 residues. Germline V lookup: CDR1 LGHNA, CDR2 YNFKEQ. Trimming took off 0 bases at V and 3 bases at J, with 10 bases between the two ends. In nucleotides, the CDR3 is TGTGCCAGCAGCCAAGAACCGCTAGAGACAGATACGCAGTATTTT. Translating it yields CASSQEPLETDTQYF.

This clonotype was detected only a few times. The chain combines TRBV6-1 with TRBJ1-4, with D uncertain. Trimming removed 7 bases at V and 0 bases at J, with 9 bases between. The germline V gene encodes CDR1 MNHNS and CDR2 SASEGT. The CDR3 extends over 14 amino acids. The chain's CDR3 is CASNPGATNEKLFF. The CDR3 DNA is TGTGCCAGCAACCCAGGAGCAACTAATGAAAAACTGTTTTTT.

This clonotype came up a few times. The V call is TRBV4-1, the J call TRBJ1-6; tentatively, D is TRBD1 (5 bases). This CDR3 spans 15 amino acids. The germline V gene encodes CDR1 MGHRA and CDR2 YSYEKL. V lost 0 bases and J 10 bases, leaving 13 bases between the germline ends. The CDR3 loop is CASSQESTGRSPLHF. The CDR3 DNA follows: TGCGCCAGCAGCCAAGAGAGCACAGGACGATCACCCCTCCACTTT.

This sequence joins TRBV12-3 or TRBV12-4 and TRBJ1-4, with D possibly being TRBD1 (5 bases). There are 13 residues in the CDR3. V was cut by 6 bases and J by 7 bases, with 12 bases left in between. CDR3 loop: CASSQGRGEKLFF. Written as DNA, the CDR3 is TGTGCCAGCAGCCAGGGAAGAGGTGAAAAACTGTTTTTT.

Of note for this clonotype: Given a much more abundant clone one base away, this may be a read error. The chain links TRBV20-1 to TRBJ2-7; perhaps D is TRBD1 or TRBD2 (6 bases each). Germline assignment: CDR1 DFQATT and CDR2 SNEGSKA (reference sequence). This CDR3 spans 12 amino acids. The CDR3 spells CRVGGTTYEQYF. The CDR3 DNA is TGCAGGGTGGGCGGGACAACCTACGAGCAGTACTTC.

The chain couples TRBV9 to TRBJ2-1; no reliable D call. The germline V gene has CDR1 SGDLS and CDR2 YYNGEE. This CDR3 is built from 13 residues. Trimming stripped 4 bases from V and 7 bases from J, with 12 bases between. In DNA form, the CDR3 reads TGTGCCAGCAGCCCCAGCTCCTGGAATGAGCAGTTCTTC. This codes for CASSPSSWNEQFF.

A word on this clonotype: Germline is not matched at one junction end, which may reflect a read error. The chain recombines TRBV7-3 with TRBJ1-1; 9 positions agree with TRBD1. Germline V lookup: CDR1 SGHTA, CDR2 FQGTGA. The CDR3 is 16 residues long. CDR3 nucleotide sequence: TGTGCCAGCAGCTTAGGGGCCGGACAGGGGAACTCTGAAGCTTTCTTT. This codes for CASSLGAGQGNSEAFF.

This clonotype appeared a single time. This sequence joins TRBV20-1 and TRBJ1-1; TRBD1 matches at 10 bases. Looked up from germline, CDR1 is DFQATT and CDR2 is SNEGSKA (reference sequence). The CDR3 sequence is 14 residues long. J was trimmed by 6 bases and V by 7 bases; bases with no gene match: 11. The CDR3 DNA reads TGCAGTGGGGGACAGGGGAACAGGGGTGCTGAAGCTTTCTTT. Amino acid sequence: CSGGQGNRGAEAFF.

This clonotype was found many times. The genes are TRBV3-1 and TRBJ1-1; D uncertain. Trimming removed 4 bases at V and 0 bases at J, with 12 bases between. The CDR3 loop spans 15 amino acids. The V gene's germline CDR1 is LGHDT and CDR2 YNNKEL (reference sequence). The DNA of the CDR3 is TGTGCCAGCAGCCCATTAATAGTCTTGAACACTGAAGCTTTCTTT. Protein sequence: CASSPLIVLNTEAFF.

This clonotype was counted many times. The chain is built from TRBV5-1 and TRBJ2-7; the D gene is possibly TRBD2 (6 bases). Per the germline V gene, CDR1 is SGHRS and CDR2 is YFSETQ. The CDR3 runs to 17 residues. Trimming shortened V by 4 bases and J by 0 bases, and 20 bases separated the two germline ends. The CDR3 nucleotides read TGCGCCAGCAGCCCGGCAGTGAACGGAGGGAGCTCCTACGAGCAGTACTTC. Protein sequence: CASSPAVNGGSSYEQYF.

This clonotype was seen at least ten times. This sequence joins TRBV28 and TRBJ2-7, with a tentative D call TRBD1 (6 bases). Germline-derived CDR1 and CDR2 are MDHEN and SYDVKM. Trimming removed 5 bases at V and 0 bases at J, with 14 bases between. This CDR3 spans 15 amino acids. CDR3 sequence (DNA): TGTGCCAGCAGTAGAACAGGGATTAGCTCCTACGAGCAGTACTTC. This codes for CASSRTGISSYEQYF.

This clonotype has only one observation. This rearrangement joins TRBV7-9 to TRBJ2-1; TRBD2 agrees at 14 bases. Germline V gene sequence: CDR1 SEHNR, CDR2 FQNEAQ (reference sequence). V was pared by 4 bases and J by 7 bases, with 6 bases of the junction left unmatched. The CDR3 sequence is 16 residues long. CDR3 amino acids: CASSWGLAGVVNEQFF. CDR3 DNA: TGTGCCAGCAGCTGGGGACTAGCGGGAGTCGTAAATGAGCAGTTCTTC.